This TCR beta chain was sequenced during a study of cytomegalovirus exposure and HLA in healthy donors. On the study more broadly: Genotyping of some 390 donors showed that about 84% belonged to the Caucasian-associated ancestry cluster.

About this clone: Its antigen is not known.

Study-level results: For presence/absence analyses, sequencing depth was assumed to be roughly uniform across donors. A later analysis reportedly identified an Asian-associated ancestry cluster as carrying fewer N-insertions than the approximately 620-donor mean.

In the PCR, 60 Vbeta and 13 Jbeta primers were used. Repertoires were generated with immunoSEQ multiplex PCR, while TCRdb's copy carries only in-frame clones and drops some. This sample has tens of thousands of clones; roughly 82% occur once, and the top ten carry 1.5% to 2%. Germline values: CDR1 LNHDA, CDR2 SQIVND (reference sequence). Trimming cost V 5 bases and J 2 bases; bases outside gene matches: 2. This CDR3 has 14 amino acids. The specimen sequenced was PBMCs. V gene TRBV19 combines with J gene TRBJ1-5, with TRBD1 matching over 8 bases. This TCR derives from a man aged 18 to 35 in good health and CMV-seronegative. The CDR3 protein is CASSGTGGNQPQHF. The CDR3 DNA sequence: TGTGCCAGTAGTGGGACAGGAGGCAATCAGCCCCAGCATTTT.